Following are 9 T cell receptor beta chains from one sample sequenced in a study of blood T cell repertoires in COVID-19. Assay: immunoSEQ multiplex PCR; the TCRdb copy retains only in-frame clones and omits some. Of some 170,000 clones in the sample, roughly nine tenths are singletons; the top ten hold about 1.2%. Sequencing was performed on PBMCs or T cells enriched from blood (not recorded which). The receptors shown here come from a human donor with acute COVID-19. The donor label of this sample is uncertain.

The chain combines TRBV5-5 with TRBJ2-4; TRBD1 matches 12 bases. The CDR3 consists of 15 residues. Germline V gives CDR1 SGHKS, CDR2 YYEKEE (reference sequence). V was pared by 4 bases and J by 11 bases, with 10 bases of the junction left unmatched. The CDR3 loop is CASSGGQGAQVLQYF. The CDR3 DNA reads TGTGCCAGCAGCGGGGGACAGGGGGCGCAGGTCCTTCAGTACTTC.

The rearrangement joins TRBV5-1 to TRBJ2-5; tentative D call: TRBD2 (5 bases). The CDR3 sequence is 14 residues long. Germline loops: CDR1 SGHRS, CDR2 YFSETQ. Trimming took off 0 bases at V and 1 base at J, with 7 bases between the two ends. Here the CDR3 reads CASSLAGIQETQYF. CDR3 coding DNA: TGCGCCAGCAGCTTGGCCGGGATCCAAGAGACCCAGTACTTC.

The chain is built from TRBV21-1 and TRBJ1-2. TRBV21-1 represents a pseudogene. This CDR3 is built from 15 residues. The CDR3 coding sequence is TGTGCCAGCCGGACCCCTGAGGGAGGTACCTATGGCTACACCTTC. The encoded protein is CASRTPEGGTYGYTF.

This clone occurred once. The CDR3 DNA reads as TGTGCCAGCAGCCAAGATCCCAGGGAAAATCAGCCCCAGCATTTT. Protein: CASSQDPRENQPQHF. This chain joins TRBV3-1 (or the pseudogene TRBV3-2) and TRBJ1-5, with a tentative D call TRBD1 (5 bases). The germline gives CDR1 LGHDT, CDR2 YNNKEL (reference sequence). V was clipped by 0 bases and J by 4 bases, with 10 bases between them. The CDR3 runs to 15 residues.

The CDR3 reads CASSQGLNTGELFF. The CDR3 DNA sequence: TGTGCCAGCAGCCAGGGACTTAACACCGGGGAGCTGTTTTTT. The chain is built from TRBV3-1 (or the pseudogene TRBV3-2) and TRBJ2-2, with D tentatively TRBD2 (6 bases). CDR3 length equals 14 residues. V lost 3 bases and J lost 2, with 7 bases in between. Germline lookup yields CDR1 LGHDT and CDR2 YNNKEL (reference sequence).

The CDR3 spells CAGGDRVFGYTF. DNA for the CDR3: TGTGCCGGAGGGGACAGGGTGTTTGGCTACACCTTC. The chain combines TRBV21-1 with TRBJ1-2; whether TRBD1, the table's D call, matches the DNA was not checked. TRBV21-1 is termed a pseudogene. The CDR3 is 12 residues long.

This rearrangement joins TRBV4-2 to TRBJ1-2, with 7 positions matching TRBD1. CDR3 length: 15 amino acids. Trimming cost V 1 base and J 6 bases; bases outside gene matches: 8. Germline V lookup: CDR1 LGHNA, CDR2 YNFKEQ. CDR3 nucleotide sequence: TGTGCCAGCAGCCAAGCGGACAGGTTTGATCATGGCTACACCTTC. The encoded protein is CASSQADRFDHGYTF.

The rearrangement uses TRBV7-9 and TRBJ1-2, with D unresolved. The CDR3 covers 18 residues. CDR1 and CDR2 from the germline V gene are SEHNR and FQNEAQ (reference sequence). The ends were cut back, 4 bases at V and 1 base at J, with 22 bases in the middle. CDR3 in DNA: TGTGCCAGCAGCTCACTCCCTCTCCCCTCGCGCCGTAACTATGGCTACACCTTC. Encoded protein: CASSSLPLPSRRNYGYTF.

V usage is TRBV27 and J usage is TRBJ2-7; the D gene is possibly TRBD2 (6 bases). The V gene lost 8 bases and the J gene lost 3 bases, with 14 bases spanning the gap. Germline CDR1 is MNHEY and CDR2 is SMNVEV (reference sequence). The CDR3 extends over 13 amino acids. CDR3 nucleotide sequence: TGTGCCAGCTCCGGGGACTTACTCTACGAGCAGTACTTC. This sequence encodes CASSGDLLYEQYF.